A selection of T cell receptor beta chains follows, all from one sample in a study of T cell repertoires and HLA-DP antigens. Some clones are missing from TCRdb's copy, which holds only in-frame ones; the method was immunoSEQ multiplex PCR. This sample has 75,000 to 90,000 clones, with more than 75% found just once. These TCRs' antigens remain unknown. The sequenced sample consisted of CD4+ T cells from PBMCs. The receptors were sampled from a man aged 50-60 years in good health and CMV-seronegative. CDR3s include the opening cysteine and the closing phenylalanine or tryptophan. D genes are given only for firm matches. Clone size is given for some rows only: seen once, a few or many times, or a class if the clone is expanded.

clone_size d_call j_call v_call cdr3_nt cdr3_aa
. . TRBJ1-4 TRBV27 TGTGCCAGCAGTCCGGGGACACCCCCGGTAAAACTGTTTTTT CASSPGTPPVKLFF
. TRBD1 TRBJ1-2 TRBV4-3 TGCGCCAGCAGCCAAGAACAGGGGTTTGGCTACACCTTC CASSQEQGFGYTF
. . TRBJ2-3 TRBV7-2 TGTGCCAGCAGCTTAACTCCGGGATTTGGAGATACGCAGTATTTT CASSLTPGFGDTQYF
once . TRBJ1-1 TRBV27 TGTGCCAGCACCCCGGGTGGCTACCATGAAGCTTTCTTT CASTPGGYHEAFF
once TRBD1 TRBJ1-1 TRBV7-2 TGTGCCAGCAGCTTACCCTTGACAGGGTTGAACACTGAAGCTTTCTTT CASSLPLTGLNTEAFF
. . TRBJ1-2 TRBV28 TGTGCCAGCAGGCCCCCCGTCGGAGCGAACTATGGCTACACCTTC CASRPPVGANYGYTF
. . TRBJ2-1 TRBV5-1 TGCGCCAGCAGGCGGGGACTGCAAGACTACAATGAGCAGTTCTTC CASRRGLQDYNEQFF
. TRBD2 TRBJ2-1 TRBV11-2 TGTGCCAGCAGCGCTAGCGGGAGGGCCAATGAGCAGTTCTTC CASSASGRANEQFF
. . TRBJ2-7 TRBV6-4 TGTGCCAGCACTGGACGAGAGTCCTACGAGCAGTACTTC CASTGRESYEQYF
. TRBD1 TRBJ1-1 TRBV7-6 TGTGCCAGCAGCGGCGGGACAGCGAACACTGAAGCTTTCTTT CASSGGTANTEAFF
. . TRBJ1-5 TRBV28 TGTGCCAGCAGAAAAGGAGCGTCCAATCAGCCCCAGCATTTT CASRKGASNQPQHF
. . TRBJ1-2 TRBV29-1 TGCAGCGTTGAGGGGGGGGGCGGCGGCTACACCTTC CSVEGGGGGYTF
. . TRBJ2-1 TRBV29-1 TGCAGCGGGGGCTCAAGCTCCTACAATGAGCAGTTCTTC CSGGSSSYNEQFF
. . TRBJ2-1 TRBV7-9 TGTGCCAGCAGCTTAAGTACCGGGCGGCAGTTCTTC CASSLSTGRQFF
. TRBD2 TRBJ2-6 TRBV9 TGTGCCAGCAGCGCGCGACTAGCGGGGGGCGGGTCTGGGGCCAACGTCCTGACTTTC CASSARLAGGGSGANVLTF
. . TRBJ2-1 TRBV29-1 TGCAGCGTTGGGACCTCGGGACGGCGATTCAATGAGCAGTTCTTC CSVGTSGRRFNEQFF
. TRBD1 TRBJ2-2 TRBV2 TGTGCCAGCAGGCTACAGGGGGACACCGGGGAGCTGTTTTTT CASRLQGDTGELFF
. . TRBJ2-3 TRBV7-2 TGTGCCAGCAGCCCCCGGATTGGGAGCACAGATACGCAGTATTTT CASSPRIGSTDTQYF
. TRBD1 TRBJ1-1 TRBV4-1 TGCGCCAGCAGCCCTACTCGGACAGGGCAAAACACTGAAGCTTTCTTT CASSPTRTGQNTEAFF
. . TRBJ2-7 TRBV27 TGTGCCAGCAGTAAACGGGACGGCTACGAGCAGTACTTC CASSKRDGYEQYF
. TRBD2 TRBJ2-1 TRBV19 TGTGCCAGTAGGACTAGCGGAGGCCTGAATGAGCAGTTCTTC CASRTSGGLNEQFF
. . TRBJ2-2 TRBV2 TGTGCCAGCAAGCGGGACACCGGGGAGCTGTTTTTT CASKRDTGELFF
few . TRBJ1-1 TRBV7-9 TGTGCCAGCAGCTTTTCCCCAGCCGAAGCTTTCTTT CASSFSPAEAFF
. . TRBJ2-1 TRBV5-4 TGTGCCAGCAGCTTGGATCAGGGAGGATACAATGAGCAGTTCTTC CASSLDQGGYNEQFF
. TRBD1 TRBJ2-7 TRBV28 TGTGCCAGCAGAGGACAGGGGGCGTCCGAGCAGTACTTC CASRGQGASEQYF
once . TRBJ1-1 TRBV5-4 TGTGCCAGCAGCTTGGTAACCTCGAACACTGAAGCTTTCTTT CASSLVTSNTEAFF
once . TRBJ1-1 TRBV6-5 TGTGCCAGCAGCGAAGCGTGGGGCACTGAAGCTTTCTTT CASSEAWGTEAFF
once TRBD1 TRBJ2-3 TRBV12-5 TGTGCTAGTGGTCCGACAGGGACCGCAGATACGCAGTATTTT CASGPTGTADTQYF
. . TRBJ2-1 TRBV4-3 TGCGCCAGCAGGCAACCTCCTGGGGCGCGACGGTTCTTC CASRQPPGARRFF
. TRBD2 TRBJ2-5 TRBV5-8 TGTGCCAGCAGCTTCAAAACGACTAGCGGGTTTCAAGAGACCCAGTACTTC CASSFKTTSGFQETQYF
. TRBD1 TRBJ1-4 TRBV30 TGTGCCTGGAGACAGGGGTATAATGAAAAACTGTTTTTT CAWRQGYNEKLFF
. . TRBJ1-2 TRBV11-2 TGTGCCAGCAGCCGGACAGATCCCTTCTATGGCTACACCTTC CASSRTDPFYGYTF